Shown below are 27 T cell receptor beta chains from a single sample sequenced in a study of cytomegalovirus exposure and HLA in healthy donors. It was with 60 Vbeta and 13 Jbeta primers that the PCR ran. TCRdb's copy holds only in-frame clones and misses some; the assay was immunoSEQ multiplex PCR. The sample has 150,000 or so clones; roughly four fifths are singletons. Sequenced: PBMCs. Every receptor here comes from a man between 40 and 49 years old in good health and CMV-seronegative.

V is TRBV29-1 and J is TRBJ1-2; TRBD1 might be the D (5 bases). Germline CDR1 SQVTM, CDR2 ANQGSEA. The CDR3 is 13 residues long. Trimming took 6 bases from V and 0 from J, leaving 11 bases between them. CDR3 DNA sequence: TGCAGCGTGGAGGGACCTACTAACTATGGCTACACCTTC. Protein: CSVEGPTNYGYTF.

The CDR3 DNA follows: TGTGCCAGCAGTTATGGCGGGAGAGAGACCCAGTACTTC. Translated: CASSYGGRETQYF. The chain is built from TRBV6-5 and TRBJ2-5, with 7 bases fitting TRBD2. CDR1 is MNHEY and CDR2 is SVGAGI in the germline V gene. The J segment lost 4 bases and the V segment lost 3 bases, leaving 2 bases of the junction unmatched. The CDR3 has 13 residues.

The rearrangement joins TRBV5-6 to TRBJ2-5, with TRBD2 matching 7 bases. Germline V gene data show CDR1 as SGHDT and CDR2 as YYEEEE. This CDR3 is built from 15 residues. Germline trimming cut 0 bases from V and 3 bases from J; bases unmatched to any gene: 5. CDR3 region: CASSLAPSGKETQYF. Here the CDR3 DNA reads TGTGCCAGCAGCTTGGCCCCTAGCGGAAAAGAGACCCAGTACTTC.

The rearrangement links TRBV7-6 to TRBJ2-3, with a weak D call TRBD2 (6 bases). Germline V CDR1 and CDR2: SGHVS, FNYEAQ. CDR3 length: 13 amino acids. V lost 5 bases and J 12 bases, leaving 18 bases between the germline ends. CDR3 nucleotides: TGTGCCAGCAGCCCCCTGGCGGGGCCCCGCCAGTATTTT. This gives the protein CASSPLAGPRQYF.

The table lists this clone with a count of one. The gene calls are TRBV18 and TRBJ1-4, with D perhaps matching TRBD1 (5 bases). Germline V gene lookup returns CDR1 KGHSH and CDR2 LQKENI. Trimming stripped 2 bases from V and 0 bases from J, with 13 bases between. CDR3 length: 17 amino acids. CDR3: CASSPTGAVATNEKLFF. CDR3 nucleotide sequence: TGTGCCAGCTCACCAACAGGCGCCGTCGCAACTAATGAAAAACTGTTTTTT.

The rearrangement links TRBV5-1 to TRBJ1-5; D unclear. Looked up from germline, CDR1 is SGHRS and CDR2 is YFSETQ. The CDR3 covers 21 residues. The V gene lost 0 bases and the J gene lost 0 bases, with 25 bases spanning the gap. The CDR3 region is CASSLGQPPRPWEYSNQPQHF. Here the CDR3 DNA reads TGCGCCAGCAGCTTGGGTCAGCCACCACGACCTTGGGAGTATAGCAATCAGCCCCAGCATTTT.

The rearrangement uses TRBV5-1 and TRBJ2-7; 11 bases agree with TRBD2. This CDR3 is built from 15 residues. V trimming: 2 bases; J trimming: 2 bases; junction bases outside the gene matches: 3. CDR1 is SGHRS and CDR2 is YFSETQ in the germline V gene. In nucleotides, the CDR3 is TGCGCCAGCAGCTTTGGGACTAGCGGTCCCTACGAGCAGTACTTC. Encoded protein: CASSFGTSGPYEQYF.

This clone was found a few times. The gene calls are TRBV7-9 and TRBJ1-3; D possibly corresponds to TRBD1 (5 bases). Germline loops: CDR1 SEHNR, CDR2 FQNEAQ (reference sequence). The CDR3 spans 15 residues. Trimming removed 0 bases at V and 4 bases at J, with 10 bases between. The CDR3 bases are TGTGCCAGCAGCTTAGCGTGGGGCCTCGGAAACACCATATATTTT. It yields the protein CASSLAWGLGNTIYF.

The J gene is TRBJ2-7, the V gene TRBV5-6, with TRBD2 matching over 8 bases. V shed 4 bases, J shed 4 bases, and the junction held 7 bases outside the gene matches. From germline, CDR1 is SGHDT and CDR2 YYEEEE. The CDR3 spans 14 residues. Here the CDR3 reads CASSQGLGAYEQYF. In DNA, the CDR3 is TGTGCCAGCAGCCAGGGACTAGGAGCTTACGAGCAGTACTTC.

The rearrangement joins TRBV5-4 to TRBJ2-7; 8 nucleotides align to TRBD2. CDR3 length: 14 amino acids. CDR1 and CDR2 from the germline V gene are SGHNT and YYREEE (reference sequence). V trimming: 0 bases; J trimming: 9 bases; junction bases outside the gene matches: 8. The CDR3 DNA reads TGTGCCAGCAGCTTGGCCGGGACTAGTCCGGGGCAGTACTTC. Translated, it gives CASSLAGTSPGQYF.

This clone was counted a few times. At one end, the junction sequence differs from germline, possibly due to a read error. The chain couples TRBV27 to TRBJ2-6; D possibly corresponds to TRBD1 (5 bases). The germline V gene encodes CDR1 MNHEY and CDR2 SMNVEV (reference sequence). The CDR3 sequence is 17 residues long. The CDR3 reads CASSILDGNSGANGLTF. DNA of the CDR3: TGTGCCAGCAGTATCTTGGACGGTAACTCTGGGGCCAACGGCCTGACTTTC.

The table lists this clone with a few counts. The V and J genes are TRBV5-1 and TRBJ1-4; D is ambiguous. Trimming took 2 bases from V and 0 from J, leaving 5 bases between them. The CDR3 loop spans 14 amino acids. The germline gives CDR1 SGHRS, CDR2 YFSETQ. CDR3 amino acids: CASSFRATNEKLFF. DNA for the CDR3: TGCGCCAGCAGCTTCCGTGCAACTAATGAAAAACTGTTTTTT.

The CDR3 loop is CASSLSTRNQETQYF. The CDR3 bases are TGTGCCAGCAGCCTATCGACTAGGAACCAAGAGACCCAGTACTTC. The chain links TRBV11-2 to TRBJ2-5, with a tentative D call TRBD2 (6 bases). V lost 5 bases, J lost 0 bases, and 13 bases lay in between. CDR1 SGHAT and CDR2 FQNNGV come from the germline V gene. This CDR3 spans 15 amino acids.

This chain joins TRBV19 and TRBJ2-5; 7 bases are a match to TRBD2. CDR1 is LNHDA, CDR2 SQIVND, per germline (reference sequence). The junction had 6 bases not matched to a gene; V was cut back by 1 base and J by 4 bases. This CDR3 spans 15 amino acids. CDR3 bases: TGTGCCAGTAGTATAGGGAGCGGGACTGGAGAGACCCAGTACTTC. Protein: CASSIGSGTGETQYF.

The chain carries TRBV19 and TRBJ2-1, with D possibly matching TRBD1 (6 bases). The CDR3 sequence is 14 residues long. V was pared by 5 bases and J by 4 bases, with 12 bases between. The germline V gene encodes CDR1 LNHDA and CDR2 SQIVND (reference sequence). CDR3 amino acids: CASSPPGQYNEQFF. The CDR3 nucleotides read TGTGCCAGTAGTCCCCCGGGACAATACAATGAGCAGTTCTTC.

This chain links TRBV27 with TRBJ2-2; tentative D call: TRBD1 (5 bases). The CDR3 has 16 amino acids. CDR1 and CDR2 from the germline V gene are MNHEY and SMNVEV (reference sequence). V dropped 2 bases and J dropped 2 bases, with 12 bases sitting between them. The CDR3 DNA reads as TGTGCCAGCAGTTTAGAAGGCAGGGTCAACACCGGGGAGCTGTTTTTT. Translating it yields CASSLEGRVNTGELFF.

This clone was detected once. The V call is TRBV9, the J call TRBJ2-2, with TRBD2 identical over 8 bases. V lost 4 bases and J lost 5; bases outside the gene matches: 10. Germline assignment: CDR1 SGDLS and CDR2 YYNGEE. The CDR3 runs to 16 residues. The CDR3 loop reads CASSPQPRGGTGELFF. DNA of the CDR3: TGTGCCAGCAGCCCCCAACCCCGGGGGGGAACCGGGGAGCTGTTTTTT. Full variable domain (outside the CDR3, taken from reference TRBV9 and TRBJ2-2): DSGVTQTPKHLITATGQRVTLRCSPRSGDLSVYWYQQSLDQGLQFLIQYYNGEERAKGNILERFSAQQFPDLHSELNLSSLELGDSALYFCASSPQPRGGTGELFFGEGSRLTVL.

This clone was detected only a few times. The chain links TRBV21-1 to TRBJ2-5; TRBD2 is taken as the D call from the table, unchecked against the DNA. TRBV21-1 is shown as a pseudogene. The CDR3 runs to 18 residues. The CDR3 nucleotides are TGTGCCAGCAGCAAAACACACAAACGGCCGACTGCTCAAGAGACCCAGTACTTC. It encodes CASSKTHKRPTAQETQYF.

The chain employs TRBV5-1 and TRBJ2-5; D uncertain. V lost 2 bases and J lost 0, with 8 bases in between. Germline CDR1 reads SGHRS; CDR2 reads YFSETQ. The CDR3 extends over 14 amino acids. This CDR3 reads CASSFYGYQETQYF. CDR3 coding DNA: TGCGCCAGCAGCTTTTACGGGTACCAAGAGACCCAGTACTTC.

The rearrangement joins TRBV9 to TRBJ1-3; D is uncertain. Germline CDR1 SGDLS, CDR2 YYNGEE. V shed 1 base and J shed 1 base, with 6 bases lying between them. This CDR3 spans 14 amino acids. In DNA, the CDR3 is TGTGCCAGCAGCGTAATTCCATCTGGAAACACCATATATTTT. Its translation is CASSVIPSGNTIYF.

This clone was counted between two and nine times. This rearrangement joins TRBV30 to TRBJ2-7; maybe TRBD2 (6 bases). The CDR3 totals 14 residues. In germline, CDR1 is GTSNPN, CDR2 SVGIG (reference sequence). V was shortened by 1 base and J by 3 bases, with 13 bases between the two germline ends. The chain's CDR3 is CAWSDGGLIYEQYF. The CDR3, as DNA: TGTGCCTGGAGTGACGGGGGACTCATCTACGAGCAGTACTTC.

In nucleotides, the CDR3 is TGTGCCAGCAGCCAAGAGAGGAACACTGAAGCTTTCTTT. It codes for CASSQERNTEAFF. This chain uses TRBV7-3 with TRBJ1-1; no definite D call. The germline V and J ends were trimmed by 5 bases and 1 base, with 8 bases remaining between them. This CDR3 has 13 residues. The V gene's germline CDR1 is SGHTA and CDR2 FQGTGA.

The V call is TRBV6-1, the J call TRBJ2-7; TRBD2 is a possible D gene (6 bases). This CDR3 comprises 18 residues. CDR1 is MNHNS, CDR2 SASEGT, per germline. With 2 bases removed from V and 0 bases from J, the gap between germline ends came to 20 bases. The CDR3 protein is CASSEWGPGAAPSYEQYV. Here the CDR3 DNA reads TGTGCCAGCAGTGAATGGGGACCGGGAGCGGCACCCTCCTACGAGCAGTACGTC.

This chain links TRBV20-1 with TRBJ1-2; D gene uncertain. CDR1 and CDR2 from the germline V gene are DFQATT and SNEGSKA (reference sequence). The CDR3 is made up of 11 amino acids. The V end was cut by 5 bases, the J end by 8 bases, with 12 bases between. CDR3: CSALKSGGYTF. CDR3 sequence (DNA): TGCAGTGCTCTTAAATCCGGGGGCTACACCTTC.

The chain couples TRBV2 to TRBJ2-1; D not resolved. V was cut by 6 bases and J by 8 bases, with 11 bases left in between. The CDR3 extends over 12 amino acids. Germline V CDR1 and CDR2: SNHLY, FYNNEI. The CDR3: CASSSGGDEQFF. DNA for the CDR3: TGTGCCAGCAGCTCGGGTGGAGATGAGCAGTTCTTC.

V usage is TRBV28 and J usage is TRBJ1-2; TRBD1 might be the D (5 bases). CDR3 length: 15 residues. Trimming cost V 3 bases and J 3 bases, with 14 bases left between them. Germline CDR1 and CDR2: MDHEN and SYDVKM. The CDR3 here is CASSFLGVRDYGYTF. The CDR3 region has the DNA TGTGCCAGCAGTTTCCTAGGTGTCAGGGACTATGGCTACACCTTC.

In nucleotides, the CDR3 is TGCGCCAGCAGCTTGGGCCTAGCGGGAGCTTTAGTGGGTTATGAGCAGTTCTTC. Translation: CASSLGLAGALVGYEQFF. The chain carries TRBV5-1 and TRBJ2-1, with TRBD2 matching over 10 bases. The CDR3 consists of 18 residues. The germline V gene has CDR1 SGHRS and CDR2 YFSETQ. V shed 0 bases, J shed 8 bases, and the junction held 14 bases outside the gene matches.